These 23 T cell receptor beta chains were all obtained from the same sample, sequenced in a study of blood T cell repertoires in COVID-19. Data came from immunoSEQ multiplex PCR; TCRdb stores just in-frame clones and leaves some out. The data show a few hundred thousand clones, just over 90% seen once. Sequencing was carried out using PBMCs or T cells enriched from blood (not recorded which). Source of these receptors: a middle-aged woman who had been exposed to COVID-19.

In nucleotides, the CDR3 is TGTGCCAGCAGCGCCCACGAGATTGAGACCCAGTACTTC. Its translation is CASSAHEIETQYF. The chain is built from TRBV9 and TRBJ2-5; D remains ambiguous. The CDR3 length is 13 residues. Germline CDR1 and CDR2: SGDLS and YYNGEE. Trimming stripped 3 bases from V and 5 bases from J, with 11 bases between.

This sequence joins TRBV7-2 and TRBJ2-2, with D possibly matching TRBD2 (7 bases). This CDR3 has 17 amino acids. Trimming cost V 2 bases and J 2 bases, with 15 bases left between them. The germline CDR1 and CDR2 sequences are SGHTA and FQGNSA. The CDR3 sequence is CASSLLGAGANTGELFF. The CDR3 DNA reads TGTGCCAGCAGCTTATTAGGGGCGGGGGCCAACACCGGGGAGCTGTTTTTT.

The CDR3 is CATSDWYRANEKLFF. CDR3 in DNA: TGTGCCACCAGTGATTGGTACCGCGCCAATGAAAAACTGTTTTTT. The V gene is TRBV24-1, the J gene TRBJ1-4; D unclear. Trimming shortened V by 2 bases and J by 5 bases, and 11 bases separated the two germline ends. Germline CDR1 KGHDR, CDR2 SFDVKD. The CDR3 is made up of 15 amino acids.

This chain links TRBV7-6 with TRBJ2-2, with 8 positions matching TRBD1. The germline V gene encodes CDR1 SGHVS and CDR2 FNYEAQ. The V and J ends lost 4 bases and 5 bases, in that order; junction bases with no gene match: 3. The CDR3 length is 14 residues. The CDR3 DNA is TGTGCCAGCAGCTCTTACAGGGGGACCGGGGAGCTGTTTTTT. Translating gives CASSSYRGTGELFF.

This chain uses TRBV7-2 with TRBJ2-1; TRBD2 might be the D (6 bases). The CDR3 has 14 residues. V was clipped by 1 base and J by 5 bases, with 9 bases between them. CDR1 and CDR2 (germline): SGHTA, FQGNSA. CDR3 nucleotide sequence: TGTGCCAGCAGCTTAGTGGCGGGGAACAATGAGCAGTTCTTC. This encodes CASSLVAGNNEQFF.

The V gene is TRBV9, the J gene TRBJ1-3; tentatively, D is TRBD1 (6 bases). Germline CDR1 is SGDLS and CDR2 is YYNGEE. The CDR3 consists of 14 residues. Trimming shortened V by 0 bases and J by 4 bases, and 8 bases separated the two germline ends. The CDR3 region has the DNA TGTGCCAGCAGCGTAGAGGGACAAGGAAACACCATATATTTT. Translated, it gives CASSVEGQGNTIYF.

The CDR3 coding sequence is TGTGCCACCAGAAAAACAGGGGGTGCGGGTACGCAGTATTTT. It codes for CATRKTGGAGTQYF. The V gene is TRBV24-1, the J gene TRBJ2-3; 8 positions match TRBD1. The CDR3 runs 14 residues. Germline V CDR1 and CDR2: KGHDR, SFDVKD. The J segment lost 8 bases and the V segment lost 7 bases, leaving 10 bases of the junction unmatched.

This rearrangement joins TRBV5-1 to TRBJ2-7; D perhaps matches TRBD2 (5 bases). Germline V gene data show CDR1 as SGHRS and CDR2 as YFSETQ. With 6 bases removed from V and 7 bases from J, the gap between germline ends came to 20 bases. The CDR3 contains 14 residues. CDR3 sequence reads: CASTSTLPPGEQYF. DNA of the CDR3: TGCGCCAGCACCTCCACCCTCCCGCCGGGAGAGCAGTACTTC.

The chain's CDR3 is CAWSVAGRGTEAFF. The DNA of the CDR3 is TGTGCCTGGAGTGTAGCAGGGAGGGGCACTGAAGCTTTCTTT. The chain joins TRBV30 to TRBJ1-1, with D maybe TRBD1 (5 bases). Trimming removed 0 bases at V and 4 bases at J, with 12 bases between. CDR1 and CDR2 from the germline V gene are GTSNPN and SVGIG (reference sequence). This CDR3 region has 14 residues.

This chain joins TRBV7-8 and TRBJ1-2; TRBD1 aligns across 8 bases. CDR3 size: 16 residues. Germline CDR1 SGHVS, CDR2 FQNEAQ. V was clipped by 3 bases and J by 0 bases; unmatched bases: 6. The CDR3 DNA reads TGTGCCAGCAGCTTGGCAGGGGGCACGGCTAACTATGGCTACACCTTC. Its translation: CASSLAGGTANYGYTF.

The V call is TRBV2, the J call TRBJ2-1; D gene uncertain. Germline V gene data show CDR1 as SNHLY and CDR2 as FYNNEI. V gave up 6 bases and J gave up 4 bases, with 4 bases separating them. The length of the CDR3 is 11 residues. The CDR3 loop reads CASSQYNEQFF. CDR3 nucleotides: TGTGCCAGCAGCCAATACAATGAGCAGTTCTTC. Full variable domain (missing parts from reference TRBV2 and TRBJ2-1): EPEVTQTPSHQVTQMGQEVILRCVPISNHLYFYWYRQILGQKVEFLVSFYNNEISEKSEIFDDQFSVERPDGSNFTLKIRSTKLEDSAMYFCASSQYNEQFFGPGTRLTVL.

This sequence joins TRBV6-5 and TRBJ2-3; 7 nucleotides match TRBD2. The J segment lost 3 bases and the V segment lost 5 bases, leaving 5 bases of the junction unmatched. This CDR3 has 14 residues. Germline values: CDR1 MNHEY, CDR2 SVGAGI. The CDR3 nucleotides are TGTGCCAGCAGTCGCGGGAGTAAGACAGATACGCAGTATTTT. Translating gives CASSRGSKTDTQYF.

V usage is TRBV9 and J usage is TRBJ2-4; D remains ambiguous. Germline-derived CDR1 and CDR2 are SGDLS and YYNGEE. CDR3 length: 19 residues. Trimming shortened V by 1 base and J by 0 bases, and 20 bases separated the two germline ends. This CDR3 is CASSVLPFPQPLAKNIQYF. The CDR3 coding sequence is TGTGCCAGCAGCGTATTACCCTTCCCCCAACCACTAGCCAAAAACATTCAGTACTTC.

The CDR3 DNA sequence: TGTGCCAGTAGTATACGCCACCGGACTTCTCCATCTTCAATCTCTAGCACAGATACGCAGTATTTT. It encodes CASSIRHRTSPSSISSTDTQYF. The chain combines TRBV19 with TRBJ2-3; D is perhaps TRBD2 (5 bases). This CDR3 is built from 22 residues. CDR1 and CDR2 (germline): LNHDA, SQIVND (reference sequence). Between the trimmed V and J ends, which lost 2 bases and 0 bases, there was a span of 30 bases.

This chain uses TRBV5-6 with TRBJ1-5, with a possible D match to TRBD1 (5 bases). The CDR3 is 14 residues long. CDR1 is SGHDT, CDR2 YYEEEE, per germline. V was trimmed by 3 bases and J by 2 bases, leaving 9 bases between them. CDR3 sequence: CASSWRQRNQPQHF. The CDR3 DNA sequence: TGTGCCAGCAGCTGGAGACAGCGCAATCAGCCCCAGCATTTT.

The sample holds one count of this clone. This chain connects TRBV7-3 to TRBJ2-2; TRBD2 matches at 12 bases. With V trimmed by 1 base and J by 0 bases, 6 bases remained unmatched. Germline CDR1 reads SGHTA; CDR2 reads FQGTGA. The CDR3 has 19 residues. CDR3 region: CASSLKRGLAGPNTGELFF. The DNA for the CDR3 is TGTGCCAGCAGCTTAAAAAGGGGACTAGCGGGCCCGAACACCGGGGAGCTGTTTTTT.

This clone was observed a single time. The gene calls are TRBV5-4 and TRBJ2-3, with TRBD1 matching 8 bases. Germline trimming cut 5 bases from V and 2 bases from J; bases unmatched to any gene: 13. From germline, CDR1 is SGHNT and CDR2 YYREEE (reference sequence). This CDR3 contains 17 residues. CDR3 in amino acids: CASSFGGGTGATDTQYF. The CDR3 region has the DNA TGTGCCAGCAGTTTTGGAGGGGGGACAGGAGCCACAGATACGCAGTATTTT.

Here the CDR3 reads CASSPRQGARNYGYTF. Here the CDR3 DNA reads TGTGCCAGTAGCCCCCGACAGGGGGCAAGAAACTATGGCTACACCTTC. The rearrangement links TRBV19 to TRBJ1-2; 10 nucleotides match TRBD1. The CDR3 is made up of 16 amino acids. V shed 6 bases and J 2 bases; nucleotides not matched to a gene: 9. The germline V gene encodes CDR1 LNHDA and CDR2 SQIVND (reference sequence).

V gene TRBV27 combines with J gene TRBJ2-3; 7 positions match TRBD2. J lost 3 bases, V lost 6 bases, and 9 bases had no gene match. Looked up from germline, CDR1 is MNHEY and CDR2 is SMNVEV (reference sequence). The CDR3 extends over 15 amino acids. The CDR3 here is CASSALGLVTDTQYF. The CDR3 coding sequence is TGTGCCAGCAGCGCGCTTGGACTAGTGACAGATACGCAGTATTTT.

The rearrangement links TRBV6-5 to TRBJ1-2, with D possibly TRBD1 on 6 matching bases. V was pared by 6 bases and J by 5 bases, with 10 bases between. This CDR3 spans 12 amino acids. CDR1 MNHEY and CDR2 SVGAGI come from the germline V gene. The CDR3 is CASSPGQYGYTF. Here the CDR3 DNA reads TGTGCCAGCAGCCCCGGACAGTATGGCTACACCTTC.

This sequence joins TRBV30 and TRBJ2-1, with D perhaps matching TRBD2 (5 bases). The CDR3 consists of 16 residues. V gave up 1 base and J gave up 0 bases, with 13 bases separating them. CDR1 is GTSNPN and CDR2 is SVGIG in the germline V gene (reference sequence). CDR3 nucleotides: TGTGCCTGGAGTGAGGCGGGCTCCCCCTCCTACAATGAGCAGTTCTTC. Encoded protein: CAWSEAGSPSYNEQFF.

This clone was detected only a few times. This chain links TRBV10-2 with TRBJ2-6; tentatively, D is TRBD2 (5 bases). The CDR3 has 13 amino acids. With 10 bases removed from V and 2 bases from J, the gap between germline ends came to 9 bases. Per germline, CDR1 WSHSY and CDR2 SAAADI. The CDR3 loop reads CATSGAGANVLTF. In DNA form, the CDR3 reads TGCGCCACCTCCGGGGCTGGGGCCAACGTCCTGACTTTC.

This sequence joins TRBV6-5 and TRBJ2-7, with 7 bases identical to TRBD1. In germline, CDR1 is MNHEY, CDR2 SVGAGI. The V segment lost 4 bases and the J segment 2 bases; nucleotides outside the gene matches: 5. CDR3 length equals 14 residues. This CDR3 reads CASSLGQAAYEQYF. In nucleotides, the CDR3 is TGTGCCAGCAGTTTAGGACAGGCAGCCTACGAGCAGTACTTC.